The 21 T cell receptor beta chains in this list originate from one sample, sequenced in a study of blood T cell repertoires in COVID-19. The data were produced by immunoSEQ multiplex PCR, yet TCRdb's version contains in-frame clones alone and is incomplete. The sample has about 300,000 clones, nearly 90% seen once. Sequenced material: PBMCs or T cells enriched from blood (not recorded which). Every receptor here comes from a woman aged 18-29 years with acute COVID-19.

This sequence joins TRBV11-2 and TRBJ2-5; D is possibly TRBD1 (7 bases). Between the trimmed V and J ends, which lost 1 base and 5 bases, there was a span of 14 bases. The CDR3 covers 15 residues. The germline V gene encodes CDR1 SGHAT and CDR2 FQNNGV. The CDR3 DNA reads TGTGCCAGCAGCTTAGGCCAGGGGGGCGGGGAGACCCAGTACTTC. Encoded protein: CASSLGQGGGETQYF.

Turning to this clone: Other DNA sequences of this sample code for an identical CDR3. CDR3 amino acids: CASRTGTGYGYTF. The CDR3 nucleotides are TGTGCCAGCAGAACCGGGACAGGCTATGGCTACACCTTC. The gene calls are TRBV28 and TRBJ1-2, with TRBD1 matching over 8 bases. The CDR3 totals 13 residues. Germline lookup yields CDR1 MDHEN and CDR2 SYDVKM. The V segment lost 6 bases and the J segment 4 bases; nucleotides outside the gene matches: 4.

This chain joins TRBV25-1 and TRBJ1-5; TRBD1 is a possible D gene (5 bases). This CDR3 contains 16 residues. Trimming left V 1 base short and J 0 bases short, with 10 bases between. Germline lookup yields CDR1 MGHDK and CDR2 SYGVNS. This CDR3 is CASSEFTGHSNQPQHF. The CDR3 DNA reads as TGTGCCAGCAGTGAATTTACAGGTCATAGCAATCAGCCCCAGCATTTT.

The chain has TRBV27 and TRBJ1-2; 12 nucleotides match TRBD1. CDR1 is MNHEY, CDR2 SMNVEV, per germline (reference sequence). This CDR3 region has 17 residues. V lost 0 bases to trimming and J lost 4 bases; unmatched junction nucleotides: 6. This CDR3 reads CASSLSRDRGRVYGYTF. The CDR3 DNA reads TGTGCCAGCAGTTTATCGAGGGACAGGGGGCGTGTCTATGGCTACACCTTC.

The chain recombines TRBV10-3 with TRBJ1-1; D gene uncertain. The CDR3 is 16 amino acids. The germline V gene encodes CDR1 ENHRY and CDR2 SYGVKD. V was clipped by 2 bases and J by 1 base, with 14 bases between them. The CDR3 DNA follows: TGTGCCATCAGTGAGCCGATGGGGAGTCCGAACACTGAAGCTTTCTTT. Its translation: CAISEPMGSPNTEAFF.

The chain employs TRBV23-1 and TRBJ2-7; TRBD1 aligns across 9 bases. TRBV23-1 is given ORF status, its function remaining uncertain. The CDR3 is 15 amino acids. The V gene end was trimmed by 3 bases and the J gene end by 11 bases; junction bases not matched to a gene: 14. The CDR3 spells CASSHETGGPTREYF. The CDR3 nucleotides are TGCGCCAGCAGTCACGAGACAGGGGGACCCACAAGAGAGTACTTC.

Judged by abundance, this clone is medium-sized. The CDR3 DNA reads TGTGCCAGCAGTCTCGGGTCAAATAATGAGCAGTTCTTC. Encoded protein: CASSLGSNNEQFF. The chain joins TRBV27 to TRBJ2-1, with no clear D. Trimming shortened V by 5 bases and J by 7 bases, and 12 bases separated the two germline ends. Germline CDR1 reads MNHEY; CDR2 reads SMNVEV (reference sequence). The CDR3 sequence is 13 residues long.

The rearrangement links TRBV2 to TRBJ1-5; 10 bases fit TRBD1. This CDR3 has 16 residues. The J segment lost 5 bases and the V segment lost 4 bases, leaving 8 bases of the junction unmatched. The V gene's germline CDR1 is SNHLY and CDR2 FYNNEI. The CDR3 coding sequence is TGTGCCAGCAGTGGCGACCCGGGACAGGGGCATCAGCCCCAGCATTTT. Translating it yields CASSGDPGQGHQPQHF.

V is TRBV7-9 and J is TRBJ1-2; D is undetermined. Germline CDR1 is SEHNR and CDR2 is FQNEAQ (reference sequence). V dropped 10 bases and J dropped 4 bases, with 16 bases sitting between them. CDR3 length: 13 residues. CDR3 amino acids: CATILRTFYGYTF. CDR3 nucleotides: TGTGCCACCATCCTACGAACCTTCTATGGCTACACCTTC.

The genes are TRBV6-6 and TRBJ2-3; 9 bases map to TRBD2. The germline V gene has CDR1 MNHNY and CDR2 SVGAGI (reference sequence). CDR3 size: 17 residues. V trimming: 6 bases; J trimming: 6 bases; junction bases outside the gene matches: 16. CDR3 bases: TGTGCCAGCAGCCGATTAGCGGGAGCCGACACACACGATACGCAGTATTTT. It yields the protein CASSRLAGADTHDTQYF.

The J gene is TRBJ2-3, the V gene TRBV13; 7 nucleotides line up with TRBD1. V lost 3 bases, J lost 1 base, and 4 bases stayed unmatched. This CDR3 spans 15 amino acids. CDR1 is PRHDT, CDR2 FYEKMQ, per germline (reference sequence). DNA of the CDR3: TGTGCCAGCAGCTTCCTTGGGACAGGCACAGATACGCAGTATTTT. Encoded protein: CASSFLGTGTDTQYF.

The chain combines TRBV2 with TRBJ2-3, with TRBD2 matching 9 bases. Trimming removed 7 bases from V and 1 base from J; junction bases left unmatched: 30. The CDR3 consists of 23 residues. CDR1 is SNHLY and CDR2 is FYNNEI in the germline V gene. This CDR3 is CASKRTGGVGARGAGGRTDTQYF. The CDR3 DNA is TGTGCCAGCAAGAGAACTGGGGGCGTAGGGGCGCGTGGAGCGGGAGGCCGCACAGATACGCAGTATTTT.

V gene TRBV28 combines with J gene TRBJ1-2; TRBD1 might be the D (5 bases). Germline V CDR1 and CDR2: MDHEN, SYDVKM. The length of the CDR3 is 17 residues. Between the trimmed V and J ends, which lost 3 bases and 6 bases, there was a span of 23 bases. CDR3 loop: CASSLPGSGPVQDGYTF. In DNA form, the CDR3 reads TGTGCCAGCAGTTTGCCAGGGTCAGGACCCGTGCAGGATGGCTACACCTTC.

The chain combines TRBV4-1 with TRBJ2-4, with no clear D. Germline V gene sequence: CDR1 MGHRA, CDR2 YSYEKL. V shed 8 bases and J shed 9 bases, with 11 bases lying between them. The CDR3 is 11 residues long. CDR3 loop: CASQANGIQYF. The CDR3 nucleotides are TGCGCCAGCCAGGCAAACGGCATTCAGTACTTC.

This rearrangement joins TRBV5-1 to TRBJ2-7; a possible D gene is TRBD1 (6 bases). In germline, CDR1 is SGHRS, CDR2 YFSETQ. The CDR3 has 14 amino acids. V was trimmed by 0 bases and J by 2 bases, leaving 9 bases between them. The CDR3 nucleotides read TGCGCCAGCAGCTTGGTCCAGGGGACCTACGAGCAGTACTTC. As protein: CASSLVQGTYEQYF.

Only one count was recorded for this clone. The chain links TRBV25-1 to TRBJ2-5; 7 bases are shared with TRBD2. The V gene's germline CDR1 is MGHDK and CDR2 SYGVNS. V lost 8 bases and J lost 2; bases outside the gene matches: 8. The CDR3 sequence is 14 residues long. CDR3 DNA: TGTGCCAGCGGGTCTAGCGGAACTCAAGAGACCCAGTACTTC. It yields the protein CASGSSGTQETQYF. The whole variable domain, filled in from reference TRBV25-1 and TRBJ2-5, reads EADIYQTPRYLVIGTGKKITLECSQTMGHDKMYWYQQDPGMELHLIHYSYGVNSTEKGDLSSESTVSRIRTEHFPLTLESARPSHTSQYLCASGSSGTQETQYFGPGTRLLVL.

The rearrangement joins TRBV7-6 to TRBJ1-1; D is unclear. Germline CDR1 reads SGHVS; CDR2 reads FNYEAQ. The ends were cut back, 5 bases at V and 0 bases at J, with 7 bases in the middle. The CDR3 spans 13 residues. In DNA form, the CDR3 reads TGTGCCAGCAGCCCTTCAGTGAACACTGAAGCTTTCTTT. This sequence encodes CASSPSVNTEAFF. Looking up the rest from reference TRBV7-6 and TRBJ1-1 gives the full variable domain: GAGVSQSPRYKVTKRGQDVALRCDPISGHVSLYWYRQALGQGPEFLTYFNYEAQQDKSGLPNDRFSAERPEGSISTLTIQRTEQRDSAMYRCASSPSVNTEAFFGQGTRLTVV.

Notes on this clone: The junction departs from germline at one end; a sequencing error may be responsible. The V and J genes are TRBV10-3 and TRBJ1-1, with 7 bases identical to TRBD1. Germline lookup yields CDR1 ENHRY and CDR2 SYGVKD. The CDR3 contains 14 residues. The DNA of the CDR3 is TGTGCCATCACTGAGGACAGGTTGAACACTGAAGCTTTCTTT. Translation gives CAITEDRLNTEAFF.

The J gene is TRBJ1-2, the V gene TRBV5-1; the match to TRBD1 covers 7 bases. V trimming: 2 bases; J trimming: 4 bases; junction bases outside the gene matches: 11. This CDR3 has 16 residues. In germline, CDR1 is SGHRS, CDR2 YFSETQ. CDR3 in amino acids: CASSLKEGASLYGYTF. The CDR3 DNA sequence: TGCGCCAGCAGCTTAAAGGAGGGGGCGAGCCTCTATGGCTACACCTTC.

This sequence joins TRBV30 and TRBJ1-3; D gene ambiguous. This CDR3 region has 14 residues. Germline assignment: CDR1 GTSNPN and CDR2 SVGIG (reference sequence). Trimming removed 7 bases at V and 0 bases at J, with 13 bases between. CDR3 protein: CASPGRSSGNTIYF. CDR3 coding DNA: TGTGCCTCCCCTGGCCGGAGCTCTGGAAACACCATATATTTT.

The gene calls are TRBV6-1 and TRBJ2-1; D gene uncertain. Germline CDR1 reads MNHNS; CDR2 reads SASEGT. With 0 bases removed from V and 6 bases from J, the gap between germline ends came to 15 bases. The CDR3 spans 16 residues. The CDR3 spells CASSEAQLPRTNEQFF. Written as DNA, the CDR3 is TGTGCCAGCAGTGAAGCGCAACTCCCTAGAACCAATGAGCAGTTCTTC.